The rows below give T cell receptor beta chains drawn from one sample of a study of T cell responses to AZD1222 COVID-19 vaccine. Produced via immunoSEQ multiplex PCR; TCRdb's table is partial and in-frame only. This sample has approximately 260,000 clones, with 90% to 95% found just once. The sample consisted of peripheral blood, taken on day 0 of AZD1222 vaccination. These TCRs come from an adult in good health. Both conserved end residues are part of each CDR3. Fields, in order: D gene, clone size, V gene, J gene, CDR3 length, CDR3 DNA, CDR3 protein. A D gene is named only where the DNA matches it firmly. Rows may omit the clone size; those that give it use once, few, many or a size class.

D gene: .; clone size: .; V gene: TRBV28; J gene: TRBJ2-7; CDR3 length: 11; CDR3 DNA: TGTGCCAGCAGTTCCCCCTACGAGCAGTACTTC; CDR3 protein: CASSSPYEQYF
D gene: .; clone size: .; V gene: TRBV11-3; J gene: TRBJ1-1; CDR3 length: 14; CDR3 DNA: TGTGCCAGCAGCTTAGGTGGCTCGAACACTGAAGCTTTCTTT; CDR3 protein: CASSLGGSNTEAFF
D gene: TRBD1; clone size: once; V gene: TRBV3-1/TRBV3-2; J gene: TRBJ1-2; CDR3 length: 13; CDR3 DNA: TGTGCCAGCAGCCATGCGACAGGGGACGGCTACACCTTC; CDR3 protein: CASSHATGDGYTF
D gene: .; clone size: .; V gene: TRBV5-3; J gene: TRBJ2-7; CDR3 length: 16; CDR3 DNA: TGTGCCAGAAGCTTGCATCGGGAGATAAGCTCCTACGAGCAGTACTTC; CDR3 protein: CARSLHREISSYEQYF
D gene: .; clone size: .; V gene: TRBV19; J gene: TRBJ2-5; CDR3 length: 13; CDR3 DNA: TGTGCCAGTAGTACGCCTAAGAGGGAGACCCAGTACTTC; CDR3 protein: CASSTPKRETQYF
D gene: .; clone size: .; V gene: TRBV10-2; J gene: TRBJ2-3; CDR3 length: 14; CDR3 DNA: TGCGCCAGCAGCCCCCGTCGGGGCACAGATACGCAGTATTTT; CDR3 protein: CASSPRRGTDTQYF
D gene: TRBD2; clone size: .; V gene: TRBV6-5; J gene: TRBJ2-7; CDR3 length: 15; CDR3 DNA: TGTGCCTCATTGGGGGTTTTGAGCGGGAGCAGCGAGCAGTACTTC; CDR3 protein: CASLGVLSGSSEQYF
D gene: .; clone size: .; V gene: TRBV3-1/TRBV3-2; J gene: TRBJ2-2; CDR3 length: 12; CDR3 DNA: TGTGCCAGTGGACAGTTCACCGGGGAGCTGTTTTTT; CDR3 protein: CASGQFTGELFF
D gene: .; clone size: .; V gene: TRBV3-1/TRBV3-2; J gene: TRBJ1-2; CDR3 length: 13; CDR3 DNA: TGTGCCAGCAGCCAAGACAGGGCCGGTCGCTACACCTTC; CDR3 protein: CASSQDRAGRYTF
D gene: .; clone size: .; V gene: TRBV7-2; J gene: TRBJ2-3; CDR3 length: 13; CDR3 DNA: TGTGCCAGCAGCCCACGACAGGGAGGGACTCTGTATTTT; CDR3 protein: CASSPRQGGTLYF
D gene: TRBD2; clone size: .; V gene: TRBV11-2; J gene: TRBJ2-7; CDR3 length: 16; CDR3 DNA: TGTGCCAGCAGCTTTTATCTGAGTAGCGGGGGATACGAGCAGTACTTC; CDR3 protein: CASSFYLSSGGYEQYF
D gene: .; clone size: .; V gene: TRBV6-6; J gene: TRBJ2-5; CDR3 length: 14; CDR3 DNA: TGTGCCAGCAGTTACCCGACTAGTGAAGAGACCCAGTACTTC; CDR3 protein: CASSYPTSEETQYF
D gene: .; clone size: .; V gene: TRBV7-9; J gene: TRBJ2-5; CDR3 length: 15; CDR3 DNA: TGTGCCAGCAGTTTGGGCCCGGGACTTCAAGAGACCCAGTACTTC; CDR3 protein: CASSLGPGLQETQYF
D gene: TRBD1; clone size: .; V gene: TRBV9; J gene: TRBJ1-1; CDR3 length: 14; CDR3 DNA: TGTGCCAGCAGCCCAGGACAGGTGAACACTGAAGCTTTCTTT; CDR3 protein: CASSPGQVNTEAFF
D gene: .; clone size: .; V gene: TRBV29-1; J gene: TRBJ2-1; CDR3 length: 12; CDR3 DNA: TGCAGCGTCGCATTCAGCGCCAATGAGCAGTTCTTC; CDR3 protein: CSVAFSANEQFF
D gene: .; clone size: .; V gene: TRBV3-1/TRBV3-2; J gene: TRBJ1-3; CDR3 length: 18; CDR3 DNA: TGTGCCAGCAGCCAAGATTTTCCCGGAATGCTGGGTGGAAACACCATATATTTT; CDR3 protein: CASSQDFPGMLGGNTIYF
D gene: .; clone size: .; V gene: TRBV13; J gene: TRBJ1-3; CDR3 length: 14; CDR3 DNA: TGTGCCAGCAGCTTGGGCAGGGGTGGAAACACCATATATTTT; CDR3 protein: CASSLGRGGNTIYF
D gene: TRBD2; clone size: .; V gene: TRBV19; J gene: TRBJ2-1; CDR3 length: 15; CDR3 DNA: TGTGCCAGTAGTATGTTGACTAGCGGCTACAATGAGCAGTTCTTC; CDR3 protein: CASSMLTSGYNEQFF
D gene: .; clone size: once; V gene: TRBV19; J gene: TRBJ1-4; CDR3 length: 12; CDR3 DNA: TGTGCCAGTAGTATGAACGGTGAAAAACTGTTTTTT; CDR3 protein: CASSMNGEKLFF
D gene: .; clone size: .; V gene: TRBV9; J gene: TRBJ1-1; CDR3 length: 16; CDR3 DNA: TGTGCCAGCAGCGTAAGCGCAGGTGGCCCGAACACTGAAGCTTTCTTT; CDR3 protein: CASSVSAGGPNTEAFF
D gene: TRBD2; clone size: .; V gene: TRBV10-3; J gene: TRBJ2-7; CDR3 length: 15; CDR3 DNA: TGTGCCATCAGTGAGTCGGGACTAGCGGGAGGCGAGCAGTACTTC; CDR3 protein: CAISESGLAGGEQYF
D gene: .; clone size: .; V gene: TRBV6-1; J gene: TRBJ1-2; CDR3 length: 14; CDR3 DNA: TGTGCCAGCAGTGAAGGATCTAACCACTATGGCTACACCTTC; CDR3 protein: CASSEGSNHYGYTF
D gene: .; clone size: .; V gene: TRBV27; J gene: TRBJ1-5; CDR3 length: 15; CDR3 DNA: TGTGCCAGCAGTTTATCGAACCTTGGCAATCAGCCCCAGCATTTT; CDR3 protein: CASSLSNLGNQPQHF
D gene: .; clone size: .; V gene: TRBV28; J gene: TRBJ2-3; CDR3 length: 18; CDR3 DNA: TGTGCCAGCAGCACGTGGGCTAATACCTTCCCTAGCACAGATACGCAGTATTTT; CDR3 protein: CASSTWANTFPSTDTQYF
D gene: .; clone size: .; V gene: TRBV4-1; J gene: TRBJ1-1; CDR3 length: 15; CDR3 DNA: TGCGCCAGCAGCCAAGATGGCTTTAGGGGCTCTGAAGCTTTCTTT; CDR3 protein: CASSQDGFRGSEAFF
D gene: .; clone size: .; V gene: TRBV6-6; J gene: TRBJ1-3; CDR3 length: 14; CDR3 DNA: TGTGCCAGCACCAGGGGATACTCTGGAAACACCATATATTTT; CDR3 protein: CASTRGYSGNTIYF
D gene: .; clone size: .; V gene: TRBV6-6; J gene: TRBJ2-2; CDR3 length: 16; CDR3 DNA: TGTGCCAGCAGACCTGAAGGGCACTCGAACACCGGGGAGCTGTTTTTT; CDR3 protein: CASRPEGHSNTGELFF
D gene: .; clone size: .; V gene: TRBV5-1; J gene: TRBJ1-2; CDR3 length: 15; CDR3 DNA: TGCGCCAGCAGCTGGGGATCCGGGACCTTCGGTGGCTACACCTTC; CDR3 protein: CASSWGSGTFGGYTF
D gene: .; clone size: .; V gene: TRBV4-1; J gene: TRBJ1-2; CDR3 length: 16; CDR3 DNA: TGCGCCAGCAGCCAATTTTCCAAGGGGGGAAACTATGGCTACACCTTC; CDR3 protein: CASSQFSKGGNYGYTF
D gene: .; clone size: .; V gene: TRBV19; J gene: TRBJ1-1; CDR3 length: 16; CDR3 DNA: TGTGCCAGTAGTATAGGGGCCTCCAGGGTGAACACTGAAGCTTTCTTT; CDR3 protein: CASSIGASRVNTEAFF
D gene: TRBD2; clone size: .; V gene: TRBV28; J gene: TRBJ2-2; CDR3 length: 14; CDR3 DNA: TGTGCCAGTAATAGAGCGGGATACACCGGGGAGCTGTTTTTT; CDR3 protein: CASNRAGYTGELFF
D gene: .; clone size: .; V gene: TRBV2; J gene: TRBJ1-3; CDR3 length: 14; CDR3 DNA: TGTGCCAGCAGCCCCGAGGGCTCTGGAAACACCATATATTTT; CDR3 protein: CASSPEGSGNTIYF
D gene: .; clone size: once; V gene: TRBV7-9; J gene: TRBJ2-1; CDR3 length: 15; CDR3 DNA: TGTGCCAGCAGCTCAGGAGGGGCCCTCTACAATGAGCAGTTCTTC; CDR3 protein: CASSSGGALYNEQFF
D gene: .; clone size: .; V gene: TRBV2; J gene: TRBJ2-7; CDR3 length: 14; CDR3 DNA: TGTGCCAGCAGTGAGGGAGGAAGGGATTACGAGCAGTACTTC; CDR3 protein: CASSEGGRDYEQYF
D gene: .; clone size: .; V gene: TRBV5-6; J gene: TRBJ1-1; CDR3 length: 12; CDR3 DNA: TGTGCCAGCAGCTTGCGGGGGCTTGAAGCTTTCTTT; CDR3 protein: CASSLRGLEAFF